This TCR beta chain came from a study of blood T cell repertoires in COVID-19. Study at large: There were acute and convalescent COVID-19 samples, and they came from the United States, Italy and Spain. Sources were T cells, B-cell-depleted T cells, or PBMCs; the material itself was cDNA or gDNA.

A single count supports this clone. The sample has other DNA sequences that encode this CDR3 too. There are 16 residues in the CDR3. V was clipped by 1 base and J by 4 bases; unmatched bases: 4. Germline CDR1 is LGHDT and CDR2 is YNNKEL (reference sequence). Study processing details: Amplification of reference gene primers provided the estimated nucleated cell counts. Here immunoSEQ multiplex PCR was the method, and the copy in TCRdb shows in-frame clones only, minus some. V, J and clone size are those of that table, while D and trimming were read from the DNA. The sample lists about 370,000 clones, 85% to 90% occurring once.

This chain links TRBV3-1 (or the pseudogene TRBV3-2) with TRBJ2-2; 9 positions match TRBD2. Sequencing input: PBMCs or T cells enriched from blood (not recorded which). The TCR comes from a man younger than 35 who had recovered from COVID-19. The CDR3 bases are TGTGCCAGCAGCCAAGGGCTAGCGGGGAGCACCGGGGAGCTGTTTTTT. Protein product: CASSQGLAGSTGELFF.